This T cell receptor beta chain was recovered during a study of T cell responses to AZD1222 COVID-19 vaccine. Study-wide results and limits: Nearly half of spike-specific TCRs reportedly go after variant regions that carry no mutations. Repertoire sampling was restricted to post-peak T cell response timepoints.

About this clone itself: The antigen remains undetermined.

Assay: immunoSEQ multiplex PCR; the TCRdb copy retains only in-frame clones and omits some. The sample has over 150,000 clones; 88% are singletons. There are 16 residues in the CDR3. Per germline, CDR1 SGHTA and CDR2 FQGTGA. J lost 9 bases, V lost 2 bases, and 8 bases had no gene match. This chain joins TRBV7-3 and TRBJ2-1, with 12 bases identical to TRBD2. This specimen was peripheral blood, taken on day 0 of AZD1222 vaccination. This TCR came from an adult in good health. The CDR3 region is CASSLQASGRGSEQFF. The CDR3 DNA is TGTGCCAGCAGCTTACAGGCTAGCGGGAGGGGAAGTGAGCAGTTCTTC.